A selection of T cell receptor beta chains follows, all from one sample in a study of T cell changes during pregnancy in multiple sclerosis. The data were produced by immunoSEQ multiplex PCR, yet TCRdb's version contains in-frame clones alone and is incomplete. The profile shows roughly 40,000 clones, over 85% of them singletons. The specimen was peripheral blood, collected before pregnancy. These receptors were collected from a female donor with multiple sclerosis, enrolled in a pregnancy study. The CDR3 runs from the conserved cysteine through the conserved F or W. A D gene is named only where the DNA matches it firmly. For some rows the clone size is stated as once, few or many, or as a class when expanded; others skip it.

j_call v_call clone_size d_call cdr3_aa cdr3_nt
TRBJ1-1 TRBV5-4 . . CASSLRGTEAFF TGTGCCAGCAGCTTGAGGGGGACTGAAGCTTTCTTT
TRBJ2-1 TRBV4-3 . . CASSHRLVVAGKTWSEQFF TGCGCCAGCAGCCACCGACTAGTAGTAGCAGGGAAGACGTGGAGTGAGCAGTTCTTC
TRBJ2-7 TRBV29-1 . TRBD1 CSVEEADRGYEQYF TGCAGCGTTGAAGAGGCGGACAGGGGGTACGAGCAGTACTTC
TRBJ2-7 TRBV18 . . CASSNYEQYF TGTGCCAGTTCCAACTACGAGCAGTACTTC
TRBJ2-3 TRBV4-1 . . CASSQDNREFRDTQYF TGCGCCAGCAGCCAAGATAACCGAGAATTTAGAGATACGCAGTATTTT
TRBJ2-7 TRBV2 . . CASSDTYEQYF TGTGCCAGCAGTGACACCTACGAGCAGTACTTC
TRBJ2-1 TRBV27 . TRBD2 CASSLGASGAFNEQFF TGTGCCAGCAGTTTAGGAGCTAGCGGGGCCTTCAATGAGCAGTTCTTC
TRBJ2-3 TRBV28 . TRBD2 CASSRGLAGEVDTQYF TGTGCCAGCAGTAGGGGGCTAGCGGGAGAGGTAGATACGCAGTATTTT
TRBJ2-3 TRBV9 . TRBD1 CASSHEGAASTDTQYF TGTGCCAGCAGCCATGAGGGGGCGGCTAGCACAGATACGCAGTATTTT
TRBJ1-1 TRBV7-9 . . CASSFSSTGKNMNTEAFF TGTGCCAGCAGCTTTTCCTCAACAGGGAAAAATATGAACACTGAAGCTTTCTTT
TRBJ1-2 TRBV5-1 . . CASSLHREFGGYTF TGCGCCAGCAGCTTGCACAGGGAATTCGGTGGCTACACCTTC
TRBJ2-7 TRBV4-3 . TRBD1 CASSQYWTGVSESYEQYF TGCGCCAGCAGCCAATACTGGACAGGGGTATCGGAATCCTACGAGCAGTACTTC
TRBJ1-2 TRBV5-1 medium-sized . CASSFTGEEGYTF TGCGCCAGCAGCTTTACGGGAGAGGAGGGCTACACCTTC
TRBJ1-5 TRBV29-1 . . CSALYSNQPQHF TGCAGCGCCTTGTATAGCAATCAGCCCCAGCATTTT
TRBJ2-3 TRBV23-1 . TRBD1 CASSLRTGRTDTQYF TGCGCCAGCAGTCTAAGGACAGGACGCACAGATACGCAGTACTTT
TRBJ2-5 TRBV4-3 . TRBD1 CASSHVLGGGETQYF TGCGCCAGCAGCCATGTCCTAGGGGGCGGTGAGACCCAGTACTTC
TRBJ1-1 TRBV6-1 . TRBD1 CASSEGDRGAFF TGTGCCAGCAGTGAAGGGGACAGGGGGGCTTTCTTT
TRBJ1-2 TRBV10-3 . . CAITDSPNYGYTF TGTGCCATCACGGACAGCCCCAACTATGGCTACACCTTC
TRBJ2-7 TRBV19 once . CASSIPGKYEQYF TGTGCCAGTAGTATCCCAGGGAAATACGAGCAGTACTTC
TRBJ2-1 TRBV25-1 once . CASISSGTYNEQFF TGTGCCAGCATTTCTTCGGGAACCTACAATGAGCAGTTCTTC
TRBJ2-7 TRBV7-2 once TRBD2 CASSPQRGLGYEQYF TGTGCCAGCAGCCCCCAGCGGGGACTAGGGTACGAGCAGTACTTC
TRBJ1-1 TRBV10-2 . TRBD1 CASSEATGGWNTEAFF TGCGCCAGCAGTGAGGCAACAGGGGGCTGGAACACTGAAGCTTTCTTT
TRBJ1-1 TRBV5-1 . . CASSLYTPAEGTEAFF TGCGCCAGCAGCTTGTACACCCCGGCAGAGGGCACTGAAGCTTTCTTT
TRBJ1-4 TRBV10-3 . . CAISESGREPKLFF TGTGCCATCAGTGAGTCGGGCAGGGAACCAAAACTGTTTTTT
TRBJ2-3 TRBV28 . . CASSLVSRGIASDTQYF TGTGCCAGCAGTTTAGTTTCGAGGGGGATCGCCTCAGATACGCAGTATTTT
TRBJ2-2 TRBV11-2 . TRBD2 CASSEQASGSTGELFF TGTGCCAGCAGCGAGCAGGCTAGCGGGAGCACCGGGGAGCTGTTTTTT
TRBJ2-6 TRBV4-2 . . CASSQEIVSGANVLTF TGTGCCAGCAGCCAAGAAATAGTCTCTGGGGCCAACGTCCTGACTTTC
TRBJ1-1 TRBV5-1 . TRBD1 CASSPGQGERSGTEAFF TGCGCCAGCAGCCCCGGACAGGGGGAAAGGAGCGGCACTGAAGCTTTCTTT
TRBJ2-1 TRBV27 . . CASRGRGGEQFF TGTGCCAGCAGAGGCAGGGGCGGCGAGCAGTTCTTC
TRBJ2-3 TRBV9 . TRBD2 CASSPPGGDSGRAGDTQYF TGTGCCAGCAGCCCACCCGGAGGGGATAGCGGGAGGGCCGGAGATACGCAGTATTTT
TRBJ2-1 TRBV6-4 . TRBD2 CASSVGTRRSEQFF TGTGCCAGCAGTGTCGGGACTAGGCGCTCTGAGCAGTTCTTC
TRBJ1-1 TRBV6-5 . TRBD1 CASSLGQGRHTEAFF TGTGCCAGCAGTCTGGGACAGGGGAGGCACACTGAAGCTTTCTTT
TRBJ1-2 TRBV19 . . CASSSIGYGYTF TGTGCCAGTAGTTCGATCGGCTATGGCTACACCTTC
TRBJ2-5 TRBV19 . TRBD1 CASSVGRTGPETQYF TGTGCCAGTAGTGTGGGGAGGACAGGGCCGGAGACCCAGTACTTC
TRBJ2-2 TRBV19 . TRBD2 CASSSSGRSGELFF TGTGCCAGTAGTTCTAGCGGGAGGTCCGGGGAGCTGTTTTTT
TRBJ1-2 TRBV6-1 . . CASSGGGPYGYTF TGTGCCAGCAGTGGAGGCGGCCCCTATGGCTACACCTTC
TRBJ2-2 TRBV4-1 . . CASSQDTGSNTGELFF TGCGCCAGCAGCCAAGATACGGGATCGAACACCGGGGAGCTGTTTTTT
TRBJ1-2 TRBV5-1 . TRBD1 CASSLVGDSGYGYTF TGCGCCAGCAGCTTGGTAGGGGACAGTGGATATGGCTACACCTTC
TRBJ1-1 TRBV11-2 . TRBD1 CASTPGGSRTEAFF TGTGCCAGCACCCCAGGGGGCTCGAGAACTGAAGCTTTCTTT
TRBJ1-2 TRBV27 once . CASSPHRDGDYGYTF TGTGCCAGCAGTCCCCACAGGGACGGCGACTATGGCTACACCTTC